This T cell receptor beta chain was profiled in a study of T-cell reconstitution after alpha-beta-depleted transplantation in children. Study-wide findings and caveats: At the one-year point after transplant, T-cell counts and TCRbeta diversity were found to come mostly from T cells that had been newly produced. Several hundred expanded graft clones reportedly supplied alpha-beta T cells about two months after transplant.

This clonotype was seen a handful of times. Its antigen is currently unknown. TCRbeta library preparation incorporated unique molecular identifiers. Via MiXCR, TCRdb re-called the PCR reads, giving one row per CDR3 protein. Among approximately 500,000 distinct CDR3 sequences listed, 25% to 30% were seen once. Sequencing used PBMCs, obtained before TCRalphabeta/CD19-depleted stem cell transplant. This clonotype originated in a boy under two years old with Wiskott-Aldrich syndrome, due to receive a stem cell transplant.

The CDR3 nucleotides read TGCGCCAGCAGGCTTGAGCGGGGGAGTCCGACTGAGTATTTT. Protein product: CASRLERGSPTEYF. V is TRBV5-1 and J is TRBJ2-3; 8 nucleotides line up with TRBD2. Germline V CDR1 and CDR2: SGHRS, YFSETQ. The CDR3 runs to 14 residues. V gave up 5 bases and J gave up 13 bases; unmatched junction bases: 15.